The 5 T cell receptor beta chains below all came from one sample that was sequenced in a study of response to subunit inactivated influenza vaccine. TCRdb reprocessed the RT-PCR reads via MiXCR and lists one record per CDR3 protein. Of about 540,000 distinct CDR3 sequences detected, less than 15% appear once; the ten largest clones hold more than 9.5%. Here the sequenced sample was PBMCs from blood, taken 12 days after vaccination. These receptors were collected from a man aged 45-60 years who received an inactivated influenza vaccine.

The rearrangement uses TRBV4-2 and TRBJ2-1; 10 bases map to TRBD1. The CDR3 contains 16 residues. The germline V gene encodes CDR1 LGHNA and CDR2 YNFKEQ. V was pared by 4 bases and J by 6 bases, with 9 bases of the junction left unmatched. CDR3 DNA sequence: TGTGCCAGCAGCCTACATGACAGGGGGCCAGGCAATGAGCAGTTCTTC. It codes for CASSLHDRGPGNEQFF.

This CDR3 is CASSPRDTPSNTEAFF. CDR3 nucleotides: TGTGCCAGCAGCCCGCGGGACACTCCTTCAAACACTGAAGCTTTCTTT. The V gene is TRBV9, the J gene TRBJ1-1; D is possibly TRBD1 (6 bases). The V gene lost 4 bases and the J gene lost 2 bases, with 18 bases spanning the gap. The germline gives CDR1 SGDLS, CDR2 YYNGEE. This CDR3 has 16 amino acids.

The J gene is TRBJ1-5, the V gene TRBV18, with D possibly matching TRBD1 (6 bases). CDR1 and CDR2 from the germline V gene are KGHSH and LQKENI. This CDR3 contains 14 residues. Trimming cost V 5 bases and J 2 bases, with 10 bases left between them. The CDR3 DNA reads TGTGCCAGCTCAGACTCAGGGGGCAATCAGCCCCAGCATTTT. Encoded protein: CASSDSGGNQPQHF.

The J gene is TRBJ2-1, the V gene TRBV2; D is uncertain. Germline V gives CDR1 SNHLY, CDR2 FYNNEI. Trimming left V 6 bases short and J 0 bases short, with 15 bases between. This CDR3 has 16 amino acids. The CDR3 region is CASSKPPRYSYNEQFF. CDR3 bases: TGTGCCAGCAGCAAACCACCCAGGTACTCCTACAATGAGCAGTTCTTC.

This clonotype was counted between two and nine times. The chain is built from TRBV10-3 and TRBJ2-7, with 7 bases that match TRBD2. V lost 0 bases to trimming and J lost 0 bases; unmatched junction nucleotides: 8. Per the germline V gene, CDR1 is ENHRY and CDR2 is SYGVKD. This CDR3 comprises 17 residues. The CDR3 sequence: CAISESRRERFSYEQYF. In nucleotides, the CDR3 is TGTGCCATCAGTGAGTCTCGGCGGGAGAGATTCTCCTACGAGCAGTACTTC.